These 9 T cell receptor beta chains were all obtained from the same sample, sequenced in a study of control samples from healthy donors and cancer patients. Assay used: immunoSEQ multiplex PCR; TCRdb lists only in-frame clones, some missing. Altogether about 92,000 clones are present, roughly 78% being singletons, with the ten largest covering around 9.1%. Sequencing was done on a sample of blood. The receptors were gathered from a woman aged 60 to 75 in good health.

J is TRBJ1-4 and V is TRBV6-5, with D possibly matching TRBD1 (5 bases). The CDR3 is made up of 14 amino acids. Germline V lookup: CDR1 MNHEY, CDR2 SVGAGI. V was cut by 0 bases and J by 8 bases, with 10 bases left in between. For the CDR3, the DNA is TGTGCCAGCAGTTACTCCTGGGGGGGGGAAAAACTGTTTTTT. Translating gives CASSYSWGGEKLFF.

The chain uses TRBV18 and TRBJ2-7; D gene ambiguous. Germline V gene lookup returns CDR1 KGHSH and CDR2 LQKENI. The CDR3 is 14 residues long. V lost 4 bases, J lost 1 base, and 11 bases lay in between. In DNA, the CDR3 is TGTGCCAGCTCACTAAATGGGGTTTCCTACGAGCAGTACTTC. This gives the protein CASSLNGVSYEQYF.

The chain joins TRBV3-1 (or the pseudogene TRBV3-2) to TRBJ2-3; TRBD2 agrees at 11 bases. This CDR3 is 14 amino acids long. Germline CDR1 reads LGHDT; CDR2 reads YNNKEL (reference sequence). V dropped 8 bases and J dropped 6; count of bases not matched to a gene: 7. The CDR3 nucleotides read TGTGCCAGCGGAACTAGCGGGAGTTCGGATACGCAGTATTTT. It specifies CASGTSGSSDTQYF.

The chain links TRBV15 to TRBJ1-3; D gene ambiguous. Trimming left V 5 bases short and J 3 bases short, with 14 bases between. CDR1 is LNHNV and CDR2 is YYDKDF in the germline V gene (reference sequence). The CDR3 is 15 amino acids. The CDR3, as DNA: TGTGCCACCAGCGCACAGATCGGGAGTGGAAACACCATATATTTT. Amino acid sequence: CATSAQIGSGNTIYF.

The J gene is TRBJ1-1, the V gene TRBV5-4; 8 nucleotides align to TRBD1. The ends lost 3 bases at V and 3 bases at J; junction bases unmatched: 10. CDR3 length: 16 amino acids. Germline CDR1 is SGHNT and CDR2 is YYREEE (reference sequence). The chain's CDR3 is CASSSRQGRGDTEAFF. In DNA form, the CDR3 reads TGTGCCAGCAGCTCGCGACAGGGGAGGGGGGACACTGAAGCTTTCTTT.

This clone was recorded only once. The chain couples TRBV7-8 to TRBJ1-1; no reliable D call. CDR3 length: 14 residues. The germline V and J ends were trimmed by 5 bases and 7 bases, with 17 bases remaining between them. The germline gives CDR1 SGHVS, CDR2 FQNEAQ. The DNA for the CDR3 is TGTGCCAGCAGCCTGAGGTCCCCGGGCAGTGAAGCTTTCTTT. It codes for CASSLRSPGSEAFF.

This clone was counted a few times. The rearrangement uses TRBV7-8 and TRBJ1-1, with D unclear. CDR3 length equals 12 residues. V shed 1 base and J shed 6 bases, with 6 bases lying between them. CDR1 SGHVS and CDR2 FQNEAQ come from the germline V gene. This chain's CDR3 is CASSLGAAEAFF. The CDR3 DNA is TGTGCCAGCAGCTTAGGGGCGGCTGAAGCTTTCTTT.

The chain has TRBV7-7 and TRBJ2-5, with D perhaps given as TRBD1 or TRBD2 (5 bases each). The CDR3 spans 13 residues. Germline V gene data show CDR1 as SSHAT and CDR2 as FNYEAQ (reference sequence). The V and J ends lost 5 bases and 4 bases respectively, with 11 bases between them. The CDR3 here is CASSTRDLETQYF. The DNA of the CDR3 is TGTGCCAGCAGCACCAGGGACCTAGAGACCCAGTACTTC.

V is TRBV7-7 and J is TRBJ2-2, with unresolved D. The germline V gene has CDR1 SSHAT and CDR2 FNYEAQ (reference sequence). The V end was cut by 6 bases, the J end by 1 base, with 3 bases between. The CDR3 spans 12 residues. The CDR3 DNA is TGTGCCAGCAGTCGGAACACCGGGGAGCTGTTTTTT. This sequence encodes CASSRNTGELFF.